A selection of T cell receptor beta chains follows, all from one sample in a study of identical twins. MiXCR, applied by TCRdb to the 5' RACE reads, yields one record per CDR3 protein. The sample has fewer than 900,000 distinct CDR3 sequences, 15% to 20% seen once. This sample was also put to use in a study of T cells expressing NK-cell markers.

The source material was PBMCs. The receptors derive from a woman aged 18 to 35 in good health. CDR3s include the opening cysteine and the closing phenylalanine or tryptophan. D genes are given only for firm matches. Some rows have no size entry. The others give once, few or many, or a class for an expanded clone.

cdr3_nt cdr3_aa clone_size v_call d_call j_call
TGCGCCAGCAGCACCGGACAGGGGACCTACAATGAGCAGTTCTTC CASSTGQGTYNEQFF NA TRBV5-1 TRBD1 TRBJ2-1
TGCAGTGCTTCACGGGCTGGACTCCCTTACAATGAGCAGTTCTTC CSASRAGLPYNEQFF few TRBV20-1 NA TRBJ2-1
TGTGCCAGCAGTGAGCGGGAATTGAAAAACATTCAGTACTTC CASSERELKNIQYF NA TRBV2 NA TRBJ2-4
TGCGCCAGCAGCTCCGGGACTAGCGGGATCCAAGAGACCCAGTACTTC CASSSGTSGIQETQYF NA TRBV5-1 TRBD2 TRBJ2-5
TGCAGCGTTAACTTAAGAGGGGGCCGCATGAACACTGAAGCTTTCTTT CSVNLRGGRMNTEAFF NA TRBV29-1 TRBD1 TRBJ1-1
TGTGCCAGCAGTCATTCCGGGACTAGCGGGAGAGTCGGGGAGCTGTTTTTT CASSHSGTSGRVGELFF NA TRBV12-3/TRBV12-4 TRBD2 TRBJ2-2
TGCGCCAGCAGCGGGATGGGCGGGGAGCTGTTTTTT CASSGMGGELFF few TRBV5-1 NA TRBJ2-2
TGTGCCAGCAGAGCGGGACAGCAAGAGACCCAGTACTTC CASRAGQQETQYF NA TRBV6-1 NA TRBJ2-5
TGTGCCAGCACCTTGACTAGGGTTCCCTTCAATGAGCAGTTCTTC CASTLTRVPFNEQFF NA TRBV7-9 NA TRBJ2-1
TGTGCCAGCAGTTTGGTGGTCACTGAAGCTTTCTTT CASSLVVTEAFF many TRBV12-3/TRBV12-4 NA TRBJ1-1
TGTGCCATCAAGCTAGCGGGTGGCACAGATACGCAGTATTTT CAIKLAGGTDTQYF NA TRBV10-3 TRBD2 TRBJ2-3
TGTGCCAGCCCACCAGGCACTTCGCTCACCGGGGAGCTGTTTTTT CASPPGTSLTGELFF many TRBV18 NA TRBJ2-2
TGTGCCAGCAGCTTAGAACTAACAGGGGGCCTGTACGAGCAGTACTTC CASSLELTGGLYEQYF NA TRBV7-9 TRBD1 TRBJ2-7
TGTGCCAGCAGCCCTAGCGGGGGCCTCAGCACAGATACGCAGTATTTT CASSPSGGLSTDTQYF few TRBV11-2 TRBD2 TRBJ2-3